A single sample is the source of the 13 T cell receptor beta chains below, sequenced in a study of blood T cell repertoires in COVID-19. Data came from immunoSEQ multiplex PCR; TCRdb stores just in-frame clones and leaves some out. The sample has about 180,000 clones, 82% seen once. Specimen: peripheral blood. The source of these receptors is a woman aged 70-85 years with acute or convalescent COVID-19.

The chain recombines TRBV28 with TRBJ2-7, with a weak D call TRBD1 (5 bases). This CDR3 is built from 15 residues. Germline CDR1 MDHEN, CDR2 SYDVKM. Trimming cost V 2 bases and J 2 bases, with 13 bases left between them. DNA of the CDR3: TGTGCCAGCAGTTTAGGCGGTGACAGACCCTACGAGCAGTACTTC. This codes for CASSLGGDRPYEQYF.

CDR3 residues: CASSLMSGGKLFF. In nucleotides, the CDR3 is TGTGCCAGCAGCTTGATGTCAGGGGGAAAACTGTTTTTT. This chain links TRBV5-4 with TRBJ1-4; 7 nucleotides match TRBD1. Trimming at V came to 1 base and at J to 10 bases, leaving 4 bases not matched to a gene. Germline values: CDR1 SGHNT, CDR2 YYREEE (reference sequence). This CDR3 region has 13 residues. The full variable domain, in which reference TRBV5-4 and TRBJ1-4 provide the parts outside the CDR3, is ETGVTQSPTHLIKTRGQQVTLRCSSQSGHNTVSWYQQALGQGPQFIFQYYREEENGRGNFPPRFSGLQFPNYSSELNVNALELDDSALYLCASSLMSGGKLFFGSGTQLSVL.

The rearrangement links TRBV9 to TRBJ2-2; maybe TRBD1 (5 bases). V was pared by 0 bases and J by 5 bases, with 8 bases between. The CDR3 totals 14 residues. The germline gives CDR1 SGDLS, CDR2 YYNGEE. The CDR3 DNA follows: TGTGCCAGCAGCGTAGCGTCAGGGACCGGGGAGCTGTTTTTT. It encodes CASSVASGTGELFF.

The CDR3 spells CASSPDSYGYTF. CDR3 nucleotides: TGTGCCAGCAGCCCGGACAGCTATGGCTACACCTTC. This chain links TRBV3-1 (or the pseudogene TRBV3-2) with TRBJ1-2; D possibly corresponds to TRBD1 (6 bases). Deletions cut 4 bases from V and 4 bases from J, with 7 bases between. The CDR3 is made up of 12 amino acids. Germline V gene sequence: CDR1 LGHDT, CDR2 YNNKEL (reference sequence).

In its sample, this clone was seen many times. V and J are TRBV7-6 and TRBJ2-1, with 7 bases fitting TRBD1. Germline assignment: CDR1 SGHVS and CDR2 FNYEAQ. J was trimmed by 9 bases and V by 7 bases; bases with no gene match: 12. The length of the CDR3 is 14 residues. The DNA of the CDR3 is TGTGCCAGCACCCTAGACAGGGTAGGTGGTGAGCAGTTCTTC. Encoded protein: CASTLDRVGGEQFF.

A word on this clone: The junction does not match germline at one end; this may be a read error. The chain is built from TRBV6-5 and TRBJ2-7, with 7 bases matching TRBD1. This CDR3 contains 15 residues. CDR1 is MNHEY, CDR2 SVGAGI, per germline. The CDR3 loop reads CAGRRDREYPYEQYF. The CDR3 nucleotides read TGTGCCGGCAGACGAGACAGGGAATACCCCTACGAGCAGTACTTC.

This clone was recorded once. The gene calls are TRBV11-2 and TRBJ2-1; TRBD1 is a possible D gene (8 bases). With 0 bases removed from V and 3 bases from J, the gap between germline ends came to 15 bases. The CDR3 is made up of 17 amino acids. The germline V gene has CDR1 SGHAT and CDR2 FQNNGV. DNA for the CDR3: TGTGCCAGCAGCTTAGACACAGGGGGGGAGTTCTACAATGAGCAGTTCTTC. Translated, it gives CASSLDTGGEFYNEQFF.

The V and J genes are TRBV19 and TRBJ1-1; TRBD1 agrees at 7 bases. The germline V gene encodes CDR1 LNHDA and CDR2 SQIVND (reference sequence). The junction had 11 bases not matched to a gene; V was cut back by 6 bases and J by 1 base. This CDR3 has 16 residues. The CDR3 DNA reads TGTGCCAGTAGCCCTAGGAGGGGGCAGGGGAACACTGAAGCTTTCTTT. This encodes CASSPRRGQGNTEAFF.

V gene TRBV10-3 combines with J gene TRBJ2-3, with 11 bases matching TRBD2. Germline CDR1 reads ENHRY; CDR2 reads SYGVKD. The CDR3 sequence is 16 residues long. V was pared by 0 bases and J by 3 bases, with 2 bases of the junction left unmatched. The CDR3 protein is CAISESTSGGTDTQYF. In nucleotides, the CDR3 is TGTGCCATCAGTGAGTCAACTAGCGGGGGTACAGATACGCAGTATTTT.

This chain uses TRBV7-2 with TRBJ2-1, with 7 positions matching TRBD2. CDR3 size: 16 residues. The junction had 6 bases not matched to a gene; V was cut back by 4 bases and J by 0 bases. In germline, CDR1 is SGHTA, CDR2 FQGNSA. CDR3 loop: CASSSTRTSSYNEQFF. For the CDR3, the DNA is TGTGCCAGCAGCTCCACCCGGACTAGCTCCTACAATGAGCAGTTCTTC.

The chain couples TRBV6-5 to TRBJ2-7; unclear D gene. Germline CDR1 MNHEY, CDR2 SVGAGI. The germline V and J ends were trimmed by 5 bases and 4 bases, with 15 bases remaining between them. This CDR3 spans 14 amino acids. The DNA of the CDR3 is TGTGCCAGCAGTCCCCGGTCCTTAGATTACGAGCAGTACTTC. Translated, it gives CASSPRSLDYEQYF.

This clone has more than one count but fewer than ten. The CDR3 DNA reads TGCGCCAGCAGCCAAGTTAACTCTGGGGCCAACGTCCTGACTTTC. Translated, it gives CASSQVNSGANVLTF. The genes are TRBV4-1 and TRBJ2-6, with D unresolved. The CDR3 is 15 amino acids. Per the germline V gene, CDR1 is MGHRA and CDR2 is YSYEKL. Between the trimmed V and J ends, which lost 1 base and 0 bases, there was a span of 4 bases.

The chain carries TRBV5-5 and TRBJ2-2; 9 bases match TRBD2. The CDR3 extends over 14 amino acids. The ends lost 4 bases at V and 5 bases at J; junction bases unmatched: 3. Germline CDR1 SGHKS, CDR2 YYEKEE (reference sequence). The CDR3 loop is CASSTTSGTGELFF. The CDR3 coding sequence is TGTGCCAGCAGCACAACTAGCGGGACCGGGGAGCTGTTTTTT.